A selection of T cell receptor beta chains follows, all from one sample in a study of T cells expressing NK-cell markers. TCRdb reprocessed the 5' RACE reads and stores each CDR3 protein as one record, lacking DNA. The ten top clones account for over 4%, within a sample of roughly 390,000 distinct CDR3 sequences. Source material: blood T cells: a sorted CD56 or NKG2C T cell subset, CD4+ or CD8+ T cells, or bulk PBMC T cells (not recorded which). These receptors all stem from a man aged 18-75 years in good health. Both conserved end residues are part of each CDR3.

CASSLQGTGANVLTF	TRBV2	TRBJ2-6
CSAAGFSGGLTDTQYF	TRBV20-1	TRBJ2-3
CSASNPTGYTF	TRBV20-1	TRBJ1-2
CASRQQGVGNEQYF	TRBV6-2/TRBV6-3	TRBJ2-7
CASRRLAGYSYNEQFF	TRBV6-1	TRBJ2-1
CASGLVLNRGPGEAFF	TRBV12-5	TRBJ1-1
CASSEMGSNQPQHF	TRBV2	TRBJ1-5
CASTLQGARRYGYTF	TRBV7-9	TRBJ1-2
CASRLSGGPGTDTQYF	TRBV6-1	TRBJ2-3
CASRPRDRIPYEQYF	TRBV28	TRBJ2-7
CATSRASDNEQYF	TRBV15	TRBJ2-7
CASSQASRRAAFF	TRBV18	TRBJ1-1
CASSTGQAAYNEQFF	TRBV5-1	TRBJ2-1
CASTDRAYEQYF	TRBV10-2	TRBJ2-7
CASGGLRFSSEETQYF	TRBV2	TRBJ2-5
CASSLGTGPYGYTF	TRBV11-1	TRBJ1-2
CASSQDLARERSPLHF	TRBV4-1	TRBJ1-6
CASNPGGKIMNTEAFF	TRBV7-9	TRBJ1-1
CASSYGQNKNTIYF	TRBV6-5	TRBJ1-3
CASSFRTGFEAFF	TRBV6-2/TRBV6-3	TRBJ1-1
CASIVAGTGDTAQHF	TRBV28	TRBJ1-5
CSGTLFRTAEQFF	TRBV29-1	TRBJ2-1
CSAKGTGRSYNEQFF	TRBV20-1	TRBJ2-1
CASSPTSGTSMTDTQYF	TRBV18	TRBJ2-3
CASSPRAGEDDTQYF	TRBV18	TRBJ2-3
CASSVAQGLTDTQYF	TRBV9	TRBJ2-3
CASSLDLAANEQFF	TRBV11-2	TRBJ2-1
CASSPTGTGITGELFF	TRBV3-1	TRBJ2-2
CASSIARQGARSYNEQFF	TRBV19	TRBJ2-1
CASSLGSGGVNEQFF	TRBV7-2	TRBJ2-1
CASSSGQGAREKLFF	TRBV7-8	TRBJ1-4
CSARDKGRGSTDTQYF	TRBV20-1	TRBJ2-3
CASLARTGNTGELFF	TRBV2	TRBJ2-2
CASSVTGQGYNEQFF	TRBV9	TRBJ2-1
CSARDPNPREDSPLHF	TRBV20-1	TRBJ1-6
CASGRSGGLSSYNEQFF	TRBV13	TRBJ2-1
CASSPGFGIYSYEQYF	TRBV5-6	TRBJ2-7
CASGFLLAPETQYF	TRBV12-3/TRBV12-4	TRBJ2-5
CASSLGQRTDTQYF	TRBV5-1	TRBJ2-3
CSARTWDTAKNIQYF	TRBV20-1	TRBJ2-4
CASSSDRADTEAFF	TRBV12-3/TRBV12-4	TRBJ1-1
CASSLGQVLLQYF	TRBV7-2	TRBJ2-7
CASSVSIFTDTQYF	TRBV25-1	TRBJ2-3
CSARHWGQGGNQPQHF	TRBV20-1	TRBJ1-5
CASSLGRSEETQYF	TRBV12-3/TRBV12-4	TRBJ2-5
CASSRDRETTQYF	TRBV7-2	TRBJ2-5
CASSSGRNSYEQYF	TRBV2	TRBJ2-7
CATPTAQGPEKLFF	TRBV27	TRBJ1-4
CSARDRASGGGSPDTQYF	TRBV20-1	TRBJ2-3
CASSLRLDNTGELFF	TRBV7-9	TRBJ2-2
CASSQEQGGNYGYTF	TRBV4-2	TRBJ1-2